The 29 T cell receptor beta chains listed next were all sequenced from one sample in a study of breast tumors, draining lymph nodes, adjacent tissues. TCRdb redid the calling of the multiplex PCR reads with MiXCR, one entry per CDR3 protein. The sample lists some 31,000 distinct CDR3 sequences; approximately 63% were seen once. The sequenced sample consisted of breast tumor tissue. Source of these receptors: a female donor with breast cancer. Some clones in this sample may be carry-over from other donors' samples.

This clonotype has only a few counts. The V and J genes are TRBV7-8 and TRBJ2-2; tentative D call: TRBD1 (5 bases). The CDR3 extends over 16 amino acids. The V end lost 5 bases, the J end lost 3 bases, and 16 bases lay between the germline ends. Germline V CDR1 and CDR2: SGHVS, FQNEAQ. In nucleotides, the CDR3 is TGTGCCAGCAGCCAATCCGGTGGACAAGACACCGGGGAGCTGTTTTTT. The encoded protein is CASSQSGGQDTGELFF.

In its sample, this clonotype is large (0.1 to 1%). The chain is built from TRBV7-6 and TRBJ1-3; TRBD1 might be the D (6 bases). CDR1 and CDR2 from the germline V gene are SGHVS and FNYEAQ. V shed 1 base and J shed 1 base, with 11 bases lying between them. The CDR3 has 16 residues. CDR3 residues: CASSLVLQGSGNTIYF. The CDR3 bases are TGTGCCAGCAGCTTAGTGTTACAGGGTTCTGGAAACACCATATATTTT.

This clonotype has a count of ten or more. The chain links TRBV4-1 to TRBJ2-1; 8 positions agree with TRBD1. The V gene end was trimmed by 4 bases and the J gene end by 4 bases; junction bases not matched to a gene: 3. Per germline, CDR1 MGHRA and CDR2 YSYEKL. The length of the CDR3 is 14 residues. This CDR3 is CASSRGTGYNEQFF. The CDR3 DNA reads TGCGCCAGCAGCCGTGGGACAGGTTACAATGAGCAGTTCTTC.

The J gene is TRBJ2-7, the V gene TRBV10-3; no reliable D call. CDR1 is ENHRY and CDR2 is SYGVKD in the germline V gene. The CDR3 contains 12 residues. The germline V and J ends were trimmed by 4 bases and 4 bases, with 8 bases remaining between them. The CDR3 bases are TGTGCCATCAGTGGTCAGATATACGAGCAGTACTTC. It translates to CAISGQIYEQYF.

For this clonotype: The missing conserved phenylalanine or tryptophan at the end of this CDR3 makes a read error likely. The DNA is omitted, as the CDR3 cannot be located on it reliably, and the CDR3 follows TCRdb's listing. The genes are TRBV6-2 or TRBV6-3 and TRBJ1-4; TRBD1 is the table's D call, not checked against the DNA. The CDR3 is 14 residues long, counting both termini. Germline assignment: CDR1 MNHEY and CDR2 SVGEGT. The CDR3 loop reads CASRNRVGREKLFL.

This clonotype was detected ten times or more. The V and J genes are TRBV7-9 and TRBJ1-2; 8 bases fit TRBD1. The V and J ends lost 5 bases and 5 bases, in that order; junction bases with no gene match: 7. CDR1 and CDR2 (germline): SEHNR, FQNEAQ (reference sequence). The CDR3 consists of 14 residues. The CDR3, as DNA: TGTGCCAGCAGCATAGACAGGGGACGGTATGGCTACACCTTC. Translated, it gives CASSIDRGRYGYTF.

This clonotype was picked up a small number of times. The genes are TRBV20-1 and TRBJ2-3; the D gene is possibly TRBD2 (5 bases). Germline loops: CDR1 DFQATT, CDR2 SNEGSKA (reference sequence). There are 13 residues in the CDR3. The V end was cut by 1 base, the J end by 0 bases, with 5 bases between. CDR3 loop: CSARGTSTDTQYF. The CDR3 nucleotides are TGCAGTGCTAGAGGGACTAGCACAGATACGCAGTATTTT.

Concerning this clonotype itself: Mismatch with germline at one junction end may stem from a read error. The chain carries TRBV7-2 and TRBJ1-2; D gene uncertain. Germline lookup yields CDR1 SGHTA and CDR2 FQGNSA. CDR3 length: 14 residues. The CDR3 bases are TGTGCCAGCAGCTTCGACACTGCGGACTATGGTTACACCTTC. Amino acids: CASSFDTADYGYTF.

By its share, this clonotype is medium-sized (0.01 to 0.1%). The J gene is TRBJ2-5, the V gene TRBV7-8, with TRBD2 matching 9 bases. Germline values: CDR1 SGHVS, CDR2 FQNEAQ. The CDR3 loop spans 16 amino acids. The V gene end was trimmed by 5 bases and the J gene end by 2 bases; junction bases not matched to a gene: 9. The CDR3 DNA reads as TGTGCCAGCAGCCCCAGGGTAGCGGGGGAACAAGAGACCCAGTACTTC. Its translation is CASSPRVAGEQETQYF. Looking up the rest from reference TRBV7-8 and TRBJ2-5 gives the full variable domain: GAGVSQSPRYKVAKRGQDVALRCDPISGHVSLFWYQQALGQGPEFLTYFQNEAQLDKSGLPSDRFFAERPEGSVSTLKIQRTQQEDSAVYLCASSPRVAGEQETQYFGPGTRLLVL.

This chain joins TRBV6-2 or TRBV6-3 and TRBJ1-5; 7 bases map to TRBD1. Trimming at V came to 6 bases and at J to 0 bases, leaving 8 bases not matched to a gene. CDR1 is MNHEY and CDR2 is SVGEGT in the germline V gene. The CDR3 has 16 residues. The CDR3 bases are TGTGCCAGCAGCTGGGGACAGCTGTATAGCAATCAGCCCCAGCATTTT. Protein: CASSWGQLYSNQPQHF.

The sample holds many counts of this clonotype. The J gene is TRBJ1-5, the V gene TRBV4-1, with D perhaps TRBD1 (5 bases). V lost 3 bases, J lost 0 bases, and 9 bases lay in between. The CDR3 runs to 15 residues. Per germline, CDR1 MGHRA and CDR2 YSYEKL. CDR3 in amino acids: CASSHRTGSNQPQHF. CDR3 sequence (DNA): TGCGCCAGCAGCCACCGCACAGGTAGCAATCAGCCCCAGCATTTT.

The rearrangement joins TRBV5-1 to TRBJ1-5, with 7 nucleotides matching TRBD1. CDR3 length: 14 residues. V lost 4 bases, J lost 6 bases, and 7 bases stayed unmatched. Germline-derived CDR1 and CDR2 are SGHRS and YFSETQ. Written as DNA, the CDR3 is TGCGCCAGCAGCCCAACAGGGGAGGGTCAGCCCCAGCATTTT. Its translation is CASSPTGEGQPQHF.

In its sample, this clonotype was seen once. Sequence at one end of the junction differs from germline and may be a read error. V gene TRBV9 combines with J gene TRBJ2-3; D ambiguous. Per germline, CDR1 SGDLS and CDR2 YYNGEE. The CDR3 spans 16 residues. The CDR3 DNA is TGTGCCAGCAGCCTTGACGAACTAAGCTACACAGATATGCAGTATTTT. Its translation is CASSLDELSYTDMQYF. Full variable domain (missing parts from reference TRBV9 and TRBJ2-3): DSGVTQTPKHLITATGQRVTLRCSPRSGDLSVYWYQQSLDQGLQFLIQYYNGEERAKGNILERFSAQQFPDLHSELNLSSLELGDSALYFCASSLDELSYTDMQYFGPGTRLTVL.

As regards this clonotype: Its ends do not fully match the called genes, so a read error is possible. J is TRBJ1-5 and V is TRBV20-1; tentatively, D is TRBD1 (6 bases). Germline CDR1 is DFQATT and CDR2 is SNEGSKA (reference sequence). The CDR3 runs 15 residues. The CDR3 coding sequence is TGCAGTGCCAGGGCCGGGACGGACAGCAATCAGCCCCGGCATTTT. Translating gives CSARAGTDSNQPRHF.

V gene TRBV19 combines with J gene TRBJ1-2, with TRBD1 as a possible D gene (5 bases). V lost 1 base and J 1 base, leaving 10 bases between the germline ends. The CDR3 spans 15 residues. Germline lookup yields CDR1 LNHDA and CDR2 SQIVND (reference sequence). This CDR3 reads CASSIAGRSNYGYTF. CDR3 nucleotides: TGTGCCAGTAGTATAGCGGGGCGAAGTAACTATGGCTACACCTTC.

The gene calls are TRBV20-1 and TRBJ2-1; 8 bases line up with TRBD2. The CDR3 is 12 amino acids. V shed 6 bases and J 10 bases; nucleotides not matched to a gene: 8. CDR1 and CDR2 (germline): DFQATT, SNEGSKA (reference sequence). The CDR3 here is CSATHSGNEQFF. CDR3 nucleotides: TGCAGTGCCACCCATAGCGGGAACGAGCAGTTCTTC.

The V and J genes are TRBV19 and TRBJ1-3; D gene unclear. Trimming shortened V by 5 bases and J by 0 bases, and 11 bases separated the two germline ends. The CDR3 length is 15 residues. Looked up from germline, CDR1 is LNHDA and CDR2 is SQIVND (reference sequence). The CDR3 DNA is TGTGCCAGTAGTTCTTGGGCCCTCTCTGGAAACACCATATATTTT. This translates into CASSSWALSGNTIYF.

This clonotype was observed many times. The chain is built from TRBV28 and TRBJ2-7, with D maybe TRBD2 (5 bases). Germline V gene sequence: CDR1 MDHEN, CDR2 SYDVKM. The CDR3 length is 14 residues. Trimming removed 8 bases from V and 6 bases from J, with 20 bases in between. The DNA for the CDR3 is TGTGCCAGCTGCGGGTCAGGCACTACGAGCGAGCAGTACTTC. This codes for CASCGSGTTSEQYF.

The rearrangement links TRBV7-9 to TRBJ2-7, with a tentative D call TRBD2 (6 bases). Germline V gene sequence: CDR1 SEHNR, CDR2 FQNEAQ (reference sequence). CDR3 size: 14 residues. V shed 1 base and J shed 7 bases, with 14 bases lying between them. In DNA, the CDR3 is TGTGCCAGCAGCTTAGTAGTAACCGCGGGGGAGCAGTACTTC. As protein: CASSLVVTAGEQYF.

This clonotype appeared once. The chain employs TRBV15 and TRBJ2-1, with D possibly TRBD1 on 6 matching bases. Trimming left V 6 bases short and J 0 bases short, with 12 bases between. There are 15 residues in the CDR3. CDR1 LNHNV and CDR2 YYDKDF come from the germline V gene (reference sequence). CDR3 sequence reads: CATRRGLSSYNEQFF. In DNA form, the CDR3 reads TGTGCCACCAGAAGGGGGTTGAGCTCCTACAATGAGCAGTTCTTC.

This clonotype was detected only a few times. V usage is TRBV19 and J usage is TRBJ2-7; the D is unclear. The germline V gene encodes CDR1 LNHDA and CDR2 SQIVND (reference sequence). Deletions cut 1 base from V and 8 bases from J, with 12 bases between. The CDR3 extends over 13 amino acids. In nucleotides, the CDR3 is TGTGCCAGTAGTATAGCTGAAGGGCGCCAGCAGTACTTC. Translating gives CASSIAEGRQQYF. Looking up the rest from reference TRBV19 and TRBJ2-7 gives the full variable domain: DGGITQSPKYLFRKEGQNVTLSCEQNLNHDAMYWYRQDPGQGLRLIYYSQIVNDFQKGDIAEGYSVSREKKESFPLTVTSAQKNPTAFYLCASSIAEGRQQYFGPGTRLTVT.

This chain connects TRBV20-1 to TRBJ1-5; the D is unclear. V gave up 6 bases and J gave up 6 bases, with 15 bases separating them. The CDR3 sequence is 13 residues long. Germline V gene data show CDR1 as DFQATT and CDR2 as SNEGSKA (reference sequence). The chain's CDR3 is CSARTVPTQPQHF. The CDR3 bases are TGCAGTGCGAGGACGGTGCCCACTCAGCCCCAGCATTTT.

There are many counts of this clonotype. The V gene is TRBV27, the J gene TRBJ2-6; tentative D call: TRBD1 (6 bases). The CDR3 extends over 14 amino acids. CDR1 is MNHEY, CDR2 SMNVEV, per germline (reference sequence). V lost 6 bases and J 3 bases, leaving 9 bases between the germline ends. CDR3 sequence: CASRQGNGANVLTF. Here the CDR3 DNA reads TGTGCCAGCAGACAGGGTAATGGGGCCAACGTCCTGACTTTC.

This clonotype was found once. The chain links TRBV2 to TRBJ2-5; D might be TRBD1 or TRBD2, each matching 5 bases. The CDR3 totals 15 residues. Per the germline V gene, CDR1 is SNHLY and CDR2 is FYNNEI. V lost 2 bases, J lost 7 bases, and 17 bases lay in between. The CDR3 sequence is CASSEMGTALLTQYF. In DNA form, the CDR3 reads TGTGCCAGCAGTGAAATGGGGACGGCCCTTTTGACCCAGTACTTC.

A single count supports this clonotype. The chain recombines TRBV6-6 with TRBJ2-7; TRBD1 matches 9 bases. The CDR3 extends over 14 amino acids. Germline lookup yields CDR1 MNHNY and CDR2 SVGAGI (reference sequence). J lost 2 bases, V lost 6 bases, and 5 bases had no gene match. The CDR3 coding sequence is TGTGCCAGCAGGCCCGGGACAGGGACCTACGAGCAGTACTTC. It yields the protein CASRPGTGTYEQYF.

The V call is TRBV2, the J call TRBJ1-2; tentative D call: TRBD1 (5 bases). Per germline, CDR1 SNHLY and CDR2 FYNNEI. This CDR3 comprises 14 residues. V was clipped by 6 bases and J by 8 bases, with 19 bases between them. CDR3 sequence: CASRRQSGTEGYTF. In nucleotides, the CDR3 is TGTGCCAGCAGAAGACAATCTGGGACGGAGGGCTACACCTTC.

The chain has TRBV7-9 and TRBJ2-7; no firm D call. The CDR3 loop spans 13 amino acids. V lost 5 bases and J 3 bases, leaving 11 bases between the germline ends. In germline, CDR1 is SEHNR, CDR2 FQNEAQ (reference sequence). CDR3 sequence (DNA): TGTGCCAGCAGCCCCCTCATCGGCTACGAGCAGTACTTC. It specifies CASSPLIGYEQYF.

In this sample, this clonotype turned up many times. J is TRBJ2-5 and V is TRBV6-2 or TRBV6-3; possible D gene TRBD2, 5 bases. Deletions cut 6 bases from V and 3 bases from J, with 11 bases between. The germline CDR1 and CDR2 sequences are MNHEY and SVGEGT. The CDR3 covers 13 residues. The DNA of the CDR3 is TGTGCCAGCAGGGACTGGATTAAAGAGACCCAGTACTTC. Its protein product is CASRDWIKETQYF.

This clonotype was picked up many times. The chain joins TRBV7-9 to TRBJ1-1, with a weak D call TRBD1 (5 bases). The length of the CDR3 is 14 residues. Trimming removed 1 base from V and 5 bases from J, with 11 bases in between. CDR1 is SEHNR and CDR2 is FQNEAQ in the germline V gene (reference sequence). CDR3 amino acids: CASSLGQRVTEAFF. CDR3 nucleotide sequence: TGTGCCAGCAGCTTAGGACAGAGGGTGACTGAAGCTTTCTTT.